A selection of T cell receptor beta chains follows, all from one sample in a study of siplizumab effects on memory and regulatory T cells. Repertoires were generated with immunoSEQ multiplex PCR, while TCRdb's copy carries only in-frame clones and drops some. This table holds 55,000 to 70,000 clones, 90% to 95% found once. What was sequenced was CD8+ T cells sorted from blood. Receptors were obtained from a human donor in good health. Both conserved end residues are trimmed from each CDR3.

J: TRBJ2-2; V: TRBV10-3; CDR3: AVLPGQGALTGELF
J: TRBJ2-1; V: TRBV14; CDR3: ASSQVEGYNEQF
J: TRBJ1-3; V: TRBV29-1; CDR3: SIKGESSGNTIY
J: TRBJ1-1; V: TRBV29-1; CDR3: SVVTRYSMNTEAF
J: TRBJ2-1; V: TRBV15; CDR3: ATSRDPGGGLYNEQF
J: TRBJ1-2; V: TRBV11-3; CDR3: ASSLSGDYGYT
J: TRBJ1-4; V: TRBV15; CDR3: ATSGQGGEKLF
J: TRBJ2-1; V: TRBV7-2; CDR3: ASTVAGVVEQF
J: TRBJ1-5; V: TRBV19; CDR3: ASSIFFNQPQH
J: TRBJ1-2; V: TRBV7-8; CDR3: ASSLGANSNYGYT
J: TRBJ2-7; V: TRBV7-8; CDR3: ASSPPGQSSYEQY
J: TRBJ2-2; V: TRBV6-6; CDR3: ASSYEQGTGELF
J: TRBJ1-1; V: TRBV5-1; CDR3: ASSLSPLNTEAF
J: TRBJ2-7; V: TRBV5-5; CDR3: ASEGEPHYEQY
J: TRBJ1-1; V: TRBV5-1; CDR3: ASSLLGQFNTEAF
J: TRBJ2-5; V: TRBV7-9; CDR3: ASSSGFVETQY
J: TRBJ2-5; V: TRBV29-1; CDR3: SVPRAQKETQY
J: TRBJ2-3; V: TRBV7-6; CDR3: ASSLEAGMDTQY
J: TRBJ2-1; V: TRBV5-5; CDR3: ASSLHRLPYNEQF
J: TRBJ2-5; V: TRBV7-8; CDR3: ASSLASLTGVEETQY
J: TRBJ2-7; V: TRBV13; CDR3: ASSLGREQY
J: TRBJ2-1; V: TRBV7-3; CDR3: ASSSDLVGEQF
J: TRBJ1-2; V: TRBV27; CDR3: ASSLGRNYGYT
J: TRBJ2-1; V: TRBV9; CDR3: ASSGTGIEQF
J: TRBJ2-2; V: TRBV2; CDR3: ASSEASGRTGELF
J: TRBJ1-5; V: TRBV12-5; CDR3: ASGFWGSGNQPQH
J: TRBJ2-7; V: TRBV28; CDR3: ASSSVTGGYEQY
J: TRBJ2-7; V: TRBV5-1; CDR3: ASSSPGTGGREQY
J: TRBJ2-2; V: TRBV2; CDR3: ASSEALGALGAGELF
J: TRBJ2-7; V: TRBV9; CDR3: ASSVEGLAGTEQY
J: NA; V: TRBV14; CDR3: ASSHGGIYEQY
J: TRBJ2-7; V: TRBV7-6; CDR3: ASSPGGGSAYEQY
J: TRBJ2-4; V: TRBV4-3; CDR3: ASSQETGTNIQY
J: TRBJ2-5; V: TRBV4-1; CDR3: ASSQRAGAQETQY
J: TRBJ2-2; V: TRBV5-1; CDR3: ASSLVGGGTGELF
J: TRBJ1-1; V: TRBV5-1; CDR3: ASSLISQGDTEAF
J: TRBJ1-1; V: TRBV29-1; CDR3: SVEVGRPNTEAF
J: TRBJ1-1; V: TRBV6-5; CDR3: ASSYSLGSEAF
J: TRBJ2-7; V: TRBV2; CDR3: ASSDPGQGEGQY
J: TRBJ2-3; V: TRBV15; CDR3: ATRDIQGARTDTQY
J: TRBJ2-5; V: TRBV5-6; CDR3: ASSLTPAAGRETQY
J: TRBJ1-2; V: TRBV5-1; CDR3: ASSSGQEDYGYT
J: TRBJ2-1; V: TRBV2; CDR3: ASSRGQSSYNEQF
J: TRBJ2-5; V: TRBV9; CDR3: ASSVDLGLQETQY
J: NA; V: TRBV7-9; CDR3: ASSLEAVEQY
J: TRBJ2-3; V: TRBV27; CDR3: ASSLSPWGEGESTDTQY
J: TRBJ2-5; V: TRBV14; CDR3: ASSQFVGETQY
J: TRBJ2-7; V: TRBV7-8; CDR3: ASSLGGDYEQY